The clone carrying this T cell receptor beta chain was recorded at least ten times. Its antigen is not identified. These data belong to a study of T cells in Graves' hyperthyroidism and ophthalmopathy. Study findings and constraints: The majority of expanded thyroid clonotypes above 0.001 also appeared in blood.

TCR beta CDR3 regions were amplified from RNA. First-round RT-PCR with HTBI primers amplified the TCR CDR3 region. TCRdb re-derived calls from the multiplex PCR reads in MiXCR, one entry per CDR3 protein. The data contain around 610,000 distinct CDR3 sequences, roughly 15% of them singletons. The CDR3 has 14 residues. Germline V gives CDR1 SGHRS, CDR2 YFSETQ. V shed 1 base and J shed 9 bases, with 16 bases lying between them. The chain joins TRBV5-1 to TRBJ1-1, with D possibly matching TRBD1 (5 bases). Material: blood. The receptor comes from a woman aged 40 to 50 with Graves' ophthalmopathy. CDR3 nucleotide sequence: TGCGCCAGCAGCTTGCCCAATAGGGACCTTCAAGCTTTCTTT. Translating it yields CASSLPNRDLQAFF. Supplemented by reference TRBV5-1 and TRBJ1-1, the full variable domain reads KAGVTQTPRYLIKTRGQQVTLSCSPISGHRSVSWYQQTPGQGLQFLFEYFSETQRNKGNFPGRFSGRQFSNSRSEMNVSTLELGDSALYLCASSLPNRDLQAFFGQGTRLTVV.